These T cell receptor beta chains were read from a single sample in a study of blood T cell repertoires in COVID-19. The protocol was immunoSEQ multiplex PCR, while the TCRdb copy is restricted to in-frame clones and leaves out a portion. The sample has hundreds of thousands of clones, about 89% seen once. Sequencing was performed on peripheral blood. The receptor set was obtained from a woman in her 50s with COVID-19, enrolled during active disease. The CDR3 runs from the conserved cysteine through the conserved F or W. The D gene is left open where the match is weak. The size of a clone is reported for some rows only, either as once, few or many, or as a class for expanded clones.

v_gene	j_gene	abundance	d_gene	CDR3nt	CDR3aa
TRBV19	TRBJ1-3	NA	NA	TGTGCCAGTCAAATCTCTGGAAACACCATATATTTT	CASQISGNTIYF
TRBV19	TRBJ1-4	NA	NA	TGTGCCAGTAGTATAGGGACAGCGATTAATGAAAAACTGTTTTTT	CASSIGTAINEKLFF
TRBV7-7	TRBJ2-5	NA	NA	TGTGCCAGCAGCCCCGCGCTCAGGGGAGAGACCCAGTACTTC	CASSPALRGETQYF
TRBV11-3	TRBJ2-7	NA	TRBD2	TGTGCCAGCAGCTCGGGACTAGCGGGCGAAGAGCAGTACTTC	CASSSGLAGEEQYF
TRBV4-1	TRBJ1-1	NA	TRBD1	TGCGCCAGCAGCCCCTGGGACAGGGCCGGGAACACTGAAGCTTTCTTT	CASSPWDRAGNTEAFF
TRBV14	TRBJ1-1	NA	NA	TGTGCCAGCAGCCAAAGGCCCAGGGGGAACACTGAAGCTTTCTTT	CASSQRPRGNTEAFF
TRBV10-2	TRBJ2-3	NA	NA	TGCGCCAGCAGTGAGGTAGAGGTGATCGGCGCGTCTAGCACAGATACGCAGTATTTT	CASSEVEVIGASSTDTQYF
TRBV3-1/TRBV3-2	TRBJ2-6	NA	NA	TGTGCCAGCAGCCCTGGCAGGGCCAACGTCCTGACTTTC	CASSPGRANVLTF
TRBV6-6	TRBJ2-2	NA	NA	TGTGCCAGCAGTTACGGGAGGTGGTCCGGGGAGCTGTTTTTT	CASSYGRWSGELFF
TRBV24-1	TRBJ1-4	NA	TRBD1	TGTGCCACCAGTGACTCGGGACAGGGGGCCCGAAAACTGTTTTTT	CATSDSGQGARKLFF
TRBV29-1	TRBJ2-3	NA	NA	TGCAGCGTTGCCCTACGGGAGAAGGGCACAGATACGCAGTATTTT	CSVALREKGTDTQYF
TRBV5-1	TRBJ1-2	once	NA	TGCGCCAGCAGCGGGTCCCAGAGGGCGTGGGGCTACACCTTC	CASSGSQRAWGYTF
TRBV30	TRBJ1-6	NA	NA	TGTGCCTGGAGTGTATTAGGGAAGGGGTCGGATTCACCCCTCCACTTT	CAWSVLGKGSDSPLHF
TRBV30	TRBJ1-1	NA	NA	TGTGCCTGGAGTGCGGGGACTTCTGAAGCTTTCTTT	CAWSAGTSEAFF
TRBV19	TRBJ1-1	NA	TRBD1	TGTGCCAGTAGTGAGACGACAGGGGTTTCCTACACTGAAGCTTTCTTT	CASSETTGVSYTEAFF
TRBV28	TRBJ1-2	few	NA	TGTGCCAGCAGTTTCCTGAATGGAGGAGGCGGCTACACCTTC	CASSFLNGGGGYTF
TRBV9	TRBJ2-1	NA	TRBD2	TGTGCCAGCAGCGTAGGGAGCGGGAGCTCCTACAATGAGCAGTTCTTC	CASSVGSGSSYNEQFF
TRBV7-6	TRBJ1-1	NA	TRBD1	TGTGCCAGCAGCCTCGGGGGACAGCATTCGATAACTTTCTTT	CASSLGGQHSITFF
TRBV3-1/TRBV3-2	TRBJ2-2	NA	NA	TGTGCCAGCAGCCAACCGGGATGGAACACCGGGGAGCTGTTTTTT	CASSQPGWNTGELFF
TRBV11-3	TRBJ2-4	NA	TRBD1	TGTGCCAGCAGCTTAGTCGGGACAGGGGGAACCAAAAACATTCAGTACTTC	CASSLVGTGGTKNIQYF
TRBV11-3	TRBJ2-3	NA	NA	TGTGCCAGCAGCTACGCGGTCGCAGATACGCAGTATTTT	CASSYAVADTQYF
TRBV30	TRBJ1-5	once	NA	TGTGCCTGGAGTCTCCTAGGGGATCAGCCCCAGCATTTT	CAWSLLGDQPQHF
TRBV25-1	TRBJ2-7	NA	TRBD2	TGTGCCAGCAGTGAATACGCTAGCGGGAGGGCCGAGGAGCACGAGCAGTACTTC	CASSEYASGRAEEHEQYF
TRBV30	TRBJ1-4	NA	NA	TGTGCCTGGAGCAGGGATCACGCAACTAATGAAAAACTGTTTTTT	CAWSRDHATNEKLFF
TRBV25-1	TRBJ1-1	NA	NA	TGTGCCAGCAGTGAAGGGCGGGGTAAGGAAACTGAAGCTTTCTTT	CASSEGRGKETEAFF